The present TCR beta chain was sequenced within a study of cytomegalovirus exposure and HLA in healthy donors. General study findings and limits: Most CMV-associated TCR beta chains appeared HLA-restricted in a later analysis.

Comments on this clone: Its specificity is unknown. A read error may account for a junction end that differs from germline.

Germline CDR1 is MNHEY and CDR2 is SVGAGI. The CDR3 has 10 residues. The PCR used 60 Vbeta and 13 Jbeta primers. Using immunoSEQ multiplex PCR, the repertoire was profiled, and TCRdb retains in-frame clones only, with some absent. Of 73,000 or so clones in the sample, around 81% were seen once. This chain uses TRBV6-5 with TRBJ1-1; D is ambiguous. Sequencing was performed on PBMCs. The sequence was collected from a man aged 50 or older in good health and CMV-seronegative. The CDR3: CASSSTDTLF. Written as DNA, the CDR3 is TGTGCCAGCAGCTCCACTGACACCTTATTT.